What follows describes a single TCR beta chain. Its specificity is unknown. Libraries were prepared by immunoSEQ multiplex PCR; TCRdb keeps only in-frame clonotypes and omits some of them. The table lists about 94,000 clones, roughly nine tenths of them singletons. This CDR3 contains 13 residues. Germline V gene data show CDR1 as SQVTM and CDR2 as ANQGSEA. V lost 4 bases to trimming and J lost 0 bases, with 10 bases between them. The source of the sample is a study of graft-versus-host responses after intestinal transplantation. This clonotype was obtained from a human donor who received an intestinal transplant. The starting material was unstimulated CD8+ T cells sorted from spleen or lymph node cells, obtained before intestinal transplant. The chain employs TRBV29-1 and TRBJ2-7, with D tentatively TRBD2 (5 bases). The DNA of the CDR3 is TGCAGCGTTGGACGAGGGAGCTCCTACGAGCAGTACTTC. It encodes CSVGRGSSYEQYF.